What follows describes a single T cell receptor (beta chain). What it binds is not known. TCRdb reanalyzed the 5' RACE reads, giving one entry per CDR3 protein sequence and no DNA. The sample totals about 160,000 distinct CDR3 sequences. These data originate in a study of T cells expressing NK-cell markers. Study-wide background: Within the sequenced cohort of eight donors, seven exhibited HCMV seropositivity and one was seronegative.

This CDR3 region has 17 residues. CDR1 is DFQATT, CDR2 SNEGSKA, per germline (reference sequence). Whole-study findings and limits: Similarly, these clonotypes led the CD3+CD56-NKG2C+ fraction as well in a few donors.

The chain combines TRBV20-1 with TRBJ1-5; no DNA is available, so the TRBD1 call from TCRdb remains unchecked. The sequence derives from a woman aged 18-70 years in good health. Sequenced input: blood T cells: a sorted CD56 or NKG2C T cell subset, CD4+ or CD8+ T cells, or bulk PBMC T cells (not recorded which). CDR3 sequence reads: CSASKTRGDGSNQPQHF.